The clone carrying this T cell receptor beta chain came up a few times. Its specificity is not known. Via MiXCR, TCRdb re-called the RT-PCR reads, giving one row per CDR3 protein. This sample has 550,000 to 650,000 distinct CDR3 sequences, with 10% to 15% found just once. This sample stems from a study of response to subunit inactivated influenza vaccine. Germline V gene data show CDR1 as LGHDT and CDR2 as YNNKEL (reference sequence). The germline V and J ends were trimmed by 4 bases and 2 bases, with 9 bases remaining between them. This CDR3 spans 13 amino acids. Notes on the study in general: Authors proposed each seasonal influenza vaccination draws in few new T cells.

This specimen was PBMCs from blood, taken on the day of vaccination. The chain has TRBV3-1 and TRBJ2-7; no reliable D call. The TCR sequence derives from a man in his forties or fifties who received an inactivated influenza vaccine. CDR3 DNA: TGTGCCAGCAGCCGACCCGCCACCTACGAGCAGTACTTC. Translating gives CASSRPATYEQYF.